The TCR beta chain described here comes from a study of human T cells and chemical hapten exposure. The study used a library that attached unique molecular identifiers to individual cDNA molecules. TCRdb independently ran MiXCR on the RACE reads; one entry per CDR3 protein. Of about 92,000 distinct CDR3 sequences listed, around 9.5% were seen once; the top ten hold around 4%. The J segment lost 5 bases and the V segment lost 5 bases, leaving 12 bases of the junction unmatched. The CDR3 runs 18 residues. Time point given: pre-sensitization, week 0. Treatment described: therapeutic diphenylcyclopropenone sensitization with weekly scalp DPC. Every donor had alopecia and was 18 to 70 years old; all were suitable for DPC. Researchers extracted total RNA from unfractionated whole blood.

The rearrangement links TRBV12-3 or TRBV12-4 to TRBJ2-3, with 14 bases matching TRBD2. The source was whole blood, collected in connection with sensitization to the hapten diphenylcyclopropenone (DPC). This TCR was recovered from a middle-aged woman with alopecia areata. Some clones in this sample may be carry-over from other donors' samples. DNA for the CDR3: TGTGCCAGCAGTCTCCGACTAGCGGGGGGGCTTAGCGTAGATACGCAGTATTTT. The encoded protein is CASSLRLAGGLSVDTQYF.